Each of the 16 T cell receptor beta chains below was sequenced from the same sample in a study of T cells after yellow fever vaccination. TCRdb re-called the 5' RACE reads with MiXCR, one entry per CDR3 protein. Of some 600,000 distinct CDR3 sequences detected, over 9% appear once; the ten largest clones hold about 15%. Specimen: PBMCs, collected on the day of the yellow fever booster vaccination. The origin of the receptors is a man aged 25 to 40 who received the YFV17D yellow fever vaccine.

The rearrangement uses TRBV7-2 and TRBJ2-7; TRBD2 aligns across 8 bases. Germline lookup yields CDR1 SGHTA and CDR2 FQGNSA. Germline trimming cut 6 bases from V and 5 bases from J; bases unmatched to any gene: 15. This CDR3 has 16 amino acids. DNA for the CDR3: TGTGCCAGCAGTCGAGGGCGGAGCGGGAGAACAAACGAGCAGTACTTC. This encodes CASSRGRSGRTNEQYF.

There are a few counts of this clonotype. The rearrangement joins TRBV6-1 to TRBJ2-1; no definite D call. The CDR3 spans 14 residues. Trimming cost V 6 bases and J 6 bases, with 15 bases left between them. CDR1 MNHNS and CDR2 SASEGT come from the germline V gene. CDR3 sequence: CASSRPDSRNEQFF. The CDR3 DNA is TGTGCCAGCAGCCGCCCCGACTCACGCAATGAGCAGTTCTTC.

The sample holds a few counts of this clonotype. The chain recombines TRBV5-1 with TRBJ2-1; maybe TRBD2 (6 bases). Trimming shortened V by 3 bases and J by 7 bases, and 17 bases separated the two germline ends. This CDR3 is built from 15 residues. The germline CDR1 and CDR2 sequences are SGHRS and YFSETQ. The CDR3 DNA follows: TGCGCCAGCAGCTACCATACCGATGGGGGGAATGAGCAGTTCTTC. It yields the protein CASSYHTDGGNEQFF.

This clonotype was observed a few times. The chain links TRBV7-2 to TRBJ1-4; D not certain. CDR1 is SGHTA and CDR2 is FQGNSA in the germline V gene. The CDR3 sequence is 14 residues long. Trimming left V 8 bases short and J 1 base short, with 11 bases between. The CDR3 region is CASSPALTNEKLFF. As DNA, the CDR3 is TGTGCCAGCTCCCCGGCCCTAACTAATGAAAAACTGTTTTTT.

The chain employs TRBV29-1 and TRBJ2-3, with 10 positions matching TRBD2. CDR1 and CDR2 (germline): SQVTM, ANQGSEA. V lost 2 bases to trimming and J lost 6 bases; unmatched junction nucleotides: 5. The CDR3 is 14 residues long. CDR3 sequence reads: CSVETSGALDTQYF. As DNA, the CDR3 is TGCAGCGTTGAAACTAGCGGGGCGCTGGATACGCAGTATTTT.

This clonotype was counted a few times. V and J are TRBV20-1 and TRBJ2-5; 9 nucleotides agree with TRBD2. J was trimmed by 4 bases and V by 3 bases; bases with no gene match: 6. The CDR3 runs 14 residues. Germline assignment: CDR1 DFQATT and CDR2 SNEGSKA (reference sequence). The DNA for the CDR3 is TGCAGTGCTAGGTTAAGAGCGGGAGGAGAGACCCAGTACTTC. It yields the protein CSARLRAGGETQYF.

This clonotype was picked up many times. The chain combines TRBV27 with TRBJ2-3; D unresolved. Germline CDR1 reads MNHEY; CDR2 reads SMNVEV (reference sequence). Trimming left V 5 bases short and J 0 bases short, with 9 bases between. The CDR3 has 14 residues. The CDR3: CASSPGFSTDTQYF. DNA of the CDR3: TGTGCCAGCAGTCCCGGGTTTAGCACAGATACGCAGTATTTT.

The V call is TRBV2, the J call TRBJ2-5; maybe TRBD2 (6 bases). Germline values: CDR1 SNHLY, CDR2 FYNNEI. The germline V and J ends were trimmed by 2 bases and 3 bases, with 7 bases remaining between them. The CDR3 runs to 13 residues. The chain's CDR3 is CASSERTKETQYF. The DNA for the CDR3 is TGTGCCAGCAGTGAAAGGACTAAAGAGACCCAGTACTTC.

This clonotype was seen a handful of times. J is TRBJ2-1 and V is TRBV5-6, with D maybe TRBD2 (5 bases). The CDR3 length is 17 residues. CDR1 and CDR2 from the germline V gene are SGHDT and YYEEEE. The V and J ends lost 3 bases and 5 bases respectively, with 21 bases between them. The CDR3 loop is CASSYDDDYLLDNEQFF. The CDR3 nucleotides are TGTGCCAGCAGCTATGACGATGACTACCTTCTGGACAATGAGCAGTTCTTC.

Only a few counts were recorded for this clonotype. This chain connects TRBV5-4 to TRBJ1-2; possibly TRBD1 for D (6 bases). CDR1 is SGHNT, CDR2 YYREEE, per germline (reference sequence). Trimming shortened V by 5 bases and J by 7 bases, and 18 bases separated the two germline ends. The CDR3 has 14 residues. The CDR3 reads CASRLPGVQGGYTF. CDR3 in DNA: TGTGCCAGCAGGTTGCCAGGGGTTCAGGGTGGCTACACCTTC.

The V and J genes are TRBV30 and TRBJ2-2, with TRBD2 matching 13 bases. With V trimmed by 5 bases and J by 1 base, 13 bases remained unmatched. Germline V gene data show CDR1 as GTSNPN and CDR2 as SVGIG (reference sequence). The CDR3 is made up of 19 amino acids. Here the CDR3 reads CAWVNARTSGSRNTGELFF. The CDR3 DNA follows: TGTGCCTGGGTTAATGCCCGGACTAGCGGGAGTAGGAACACCGGGGAGCTGTTTTTT.

The table lists this clonotype with a few counts. The rearrangement uses TRBV7-9 and TRBJ2-7, with TRBD2 identical over 8 bases. In germline, CDR1 is SEHNR, CDR2 FQNEAQ (reference sequence). J was trimmed by 0 bases and V by 0 bases; bases with no gene match: 4. CDR3 length equals 16 residues. The CDR3 region is CASSLAASGRSYEQYF. For the CDR3, the DNA is TGTGCCAGCAGCTTAGCGGCTAGCGGGCGCTCCTACGAGCAGTACTTC.

The sample holds a few counts of this clonotype. The chain links TRBV19 to TRBJ2-7; D unclear. Germline V lookup: CDR1 LNHDA, CDR2 SQIVND (reference sequence). The CDR3 length is 13 residues. V gave up 3 bases and J gave up 3 bases, with 9 bases separating them. In nucleotides, the CDR3 is TGTGCCAGTAGTATTCAGAATAGCTACGAGCAGTACTTC. Translated, it gives CASSIQNSYEQYF.

The chain links TRBV20-1 to TRBJ2-4; weak D call: TRBD2 (5 bases). The CDR3 is made up of 15 amino acids. V was shortened by 4 bases and J by 0 bases, with 13 bases between the two germline ends. CDR1 and CDR2 (germline): DFQATT, SNEGSKA (reference sequence). The CDR3 region is CSAIRRRIAKNIQYF. The CDR3 bases are TGCAGTGCTATCAGGCGGAGGATAGCCAAAAACATTCAGTACTTC.

The table lists this clonotype with a few counts. The chain carries TRBV29-1 and TRBJ2-3; D is uncertain. CDR1 is SQVTM, CDR2 ANQGSEA, per germline. V lost 3 bases to trimming and J lost 0 bases, with 4 bases between them. The CDR3 sequence is 12 residues long. The CDR3 sequence is CSVDGSTDTQYF. The CDR3 DNA reads as TGCAGCGTTGACGGCAGCACAGATACGCAGTATTTT.

The V call is TRBV7-3, the J call TRBJ1-1; D gene ambiguous. This CDR3 has 13 amino acids. Germline V gene sequence: CDR1 SGHTA, CDR2 FQGTGA. Trimming stripped 5 bases from V and 0 bases from J, with 7 bases between. The CDR3 sequence is CASSQAMNTEAFF. DNA of the CDR3: TGTGCCAGCAGCCAGGCGATGAACACTGAAGCTTTCTTT.